A single sample is the source of the 15 T cell receptor beta chains below, sequenced in a study of chemoradiotherapy in HPV16-positive cancers. Data came from immunoSEQ multiplex PCR; TCRdb stores just in-frame clones and leaves some out. The profile shows about 3,000 clones, over 75% of them singletons. The sample here was tumor tissue, taken from a patient who underwent chemoradiotherapy. All receptors derive from a human donor with HPV-associated anogenital cancer.

This clone was recorded once. V gene TRBV2 combines with J gene TRBJ2-5, with 8 bases matching TRBD1. With 7 bases clipped from V and 4 bases from J, the junction kept 8 bases outside the gene matches. The CDR3 is 14 residues long. CDR1 SNHLY and CDR2 FYNNEI come from the germline V gene. In nucleotides, the CDR3 is TGTGCCAGCACCCCCGACAGGGGTCCAGAGACCCAGTACTTC. It encodes CASTPDRGPETQYF.

This chain links TRBV27 with TRBJ1-1; D remains unclear. Germline V gene data show CDR1 as MNHEY and CDR2 as SMNVEV (reference sequence). The V end lost 4 bases, the J end lost 5 bases, and 17 bases lay between the germline ends. This CDR3 contains 15 residues. The CDR3 DNA follows: TGTGCCAGCAGTTCCCCGGCCCCCCCCGGGACTGAAGCTTTCTTT. Its translation: CASSSPAPPGTEAFF.

The chain is built from TRBV5-8 and TRBJ1-4; unclear D gene. Germline V gene sequence: CDR1 SGHTS, CDR2 YDEGEE. Trimming cost V 0 bases and J 7 bases, with 4 bases left between them. This CDR3 comprises 12 residues. The CDR3: CASSLDGEKLFF. DNA of the CDR3: TGTGCCAGCAGCTTGGACGGTGAAAAACTGTTTTTT. Full variable domain (missing parts from reference TRBV5-8 and TRBJ1-4): EAGVTQSPTHLIKTRGQQATLRCSPISGHTSVYWYQQALGLGLQFLLWYDEGEERNRGNFPPRFSGRQFPNYSSELNVNALELEDSALYLCASSLDGEKLFFGSGTQLSVL.

This clone came up once. The chain is built from TRBV19 and TRBJ2-3, with TRBD2 identical over 10 bases. Germline CDR1 LNHDA, CDR2 SQIVND (reference sequence). V lost 6 bases and J lost 6; bases outside the gene matches: 9. This CDR3 spans 15 amino acids. The DNA for the CDR3 is TGTGCCAGTAGCCGAGCGGGGGGGGAACTTGATACGCAGTATTTT. It translates to CASSRAGGELDTQYF. Supplemented by reference TRBV19 and TRBJ2-3, the full variable domain reads DGGITQSPKYLFRKEGQNVTLSCEQNLNHDAMYWYRQDPGQGLRLIYYSQIVNDFQKGDIAEGYSVSREKKESFPLTVTSAQKNPTAFYLCASSRAGGELDTQYFGPGTRLTVL.

The V gene is TRBV7-9, the J gene TRBJ1-4; D possibly corresponds to TRBD1 (6 bases). Trimming left V 3 bases short and J 8 bases short, with 10 bases between. Germline assignment: CDR1 SEHNR and CDR2 FQNEAQ (reference sequence). The CDR3 sequence is 13 residues long. The CDR3 sequence is CASSLERGEKLFF. The CDR3 coding sequence is TGTGCCAGCAGCTTGGAGAGGGGGGAAAAACTGTTTTTT.

The chain has TRBV2 and TRBJ1-1; D call uncertain. The CDR3 has 14 residues. CDR1 and CDR2 (germline): SNHLY, FYNNEI. The V end lost 6 bases, the J end lost 4 bases, and 15 bases lay between the germline ends. CDR3 DNA sequence: TGTGCCAGCAGGGTCGAAAGGGCGGCCACTGAAGCTTTCTTT. Its translation is CASRVERAATEAFF.

The chain carries TRBV20-1 and TRBJ1-2, with 7 nucleotides matching TRBD1. This CDR3 has 11 residues. Germline V gene data show CDR1 as DFQATT and CDR2 as SNEGSKA (reference sequence). Losses at the gene ends were 5 bases for V and 7 bases for J; bases not matched to a gene: 4. The chain's CDR3 is CSAVQGRGYTF. CDR3 in DNA: TGCAGTGCTGTACAGGGGCGTGGCTACACCTTC.

This clone was seen just once. J is TRBJ2-5 and V is TRBV2; D is perhaps TRBD2 (7 bases). V was trimmed by 8 bases and J by 2 bases, leaving 18 bases between them. This CDR3 comprises 15 residues. The germline V gene has CDR1 SNHLY and CDR2 FYNNEI. CDR3 nucleotide sequence: TGTGCCAGCGAGGGGGGGCAGGGTAGGCAAGAGACCCAGTACTTC. Its protein product is CASEGGQGRQETQYF.

This clone was seen a handful of times. The V gene is TRBV7-6, the J gene TRBJ1-5, with D perhaps matching TRBD1 (5 bases). The V end was cut by 1 base, the J end by 3 bases, with 10 bases between. Germline V gene sequence: CDR1 SGHVS, CDR2 FNYEAQ. The CDR3 is made up of 15 amino acids. CDR3 region: CASSLEEGFNQPQHF. The DNA for the CDR3 is TGTGCCAGCAGCTTAGAGGAGGGGTTCAATCAGCCCCAGCATTTT.

CDR3 DNA: TGTGCCAGCTCACCTACTGGGGATAACTATGGCTACACCTTC. Protein: CASSPTGDNYGYTF. The gene calls are TRBV18 and TRBJ1-2; D unresolved. The CDR3 covers 14 residues. The ends were cut back, 3 bases at V and 1 base at J, with 9 bases in the middle. Germline CDR1 and CDR2: KGHSH and LQKENI.

CDR3 protein: CASSAAGSPLHF. The CDR3 DNA is TGTGCCAGCAGCGCGGCGGGCTCACCCCTCCACTTT. The rearrangement joins TRBV5-6 to TRBJ1-6; D remains unclear. V lost 4 bases to trimming and J lost 10 bases, with 9 bases between them. From germline, CDR1 is SGHDT and CDR2 YYEEEE. The CDR3 is made up of 12 amino acids.

This chain connects TRBV5-1 to TRBJ1-2, with no clear D. V was cut by 2 bases and J by 9 bases, with 11 bases left in between. Germline CDR1 and CDR2: SGHRS and YFSETQ. The CDR3 has 12 amino acids. The CDR3 region has the DNA TGCGCCAGCAGCTTTGACACGGGTCGCTACACCTTC. Translating it yields CASSFDTGRYTF.

V usage is TRBV21-1 and J usage is TRBJ1-5. TRBV21-1 is designated a pseudogene. This CDR3 spans 17 amino acids. CDR3 sequence: CASSKDTREVADQPQHF. In nucleotides, the CDR3 is TGTGCCAGCAGCAAAGATACTCGGGAAGTAGCGGATCAGCCCCAGCATTTT.

The chain uses TRBV2 and TRBJ2-3, with TRBD2 matching 13 bases. Germline CDR1 SNHLY, CDR2 FYNNEI. The CDR3 sequence is 17 residues long. J lost 2 bases, V lost 5 bases, and 7 bases had no gene match. Here the CDR3 reads CASSSRLAGGTTDTQYF. For the CDR3, the DNA is TGTGCCAGCAGTTCTCGACTAGCGGGAGGAACCACAGATACGCAGTATTTT.

The genes are TRBV6-5 and TRBJ1-1; 7 nucleotides match TRBD1. CDR3 length equals 14 residues. CDR1 MNHEY and CDR2 SVGAGI come from the germline V gene. Trimming cost V 7 bases and J 1 base; bases outside gene matches: 6. CDR3 in amino acids: CASTKDRRNTEAFF. CDR3 bases: TGTGCCAGCACGAAGGACAGGAGGAACACTGAAGCTTTCTTT.